This T cell receptor beta chain was sequenced for a study of cytomegalovirus exposure and HLA in healthy donors. Overall study results and limits: Beyond CMV serostatus, there was no information to go on about immune exposure. A later analysis found that most CMV-associated TCR beta chains appeared HLA-restricted.

PCR involved 60 Vbeta and 13 Jbeta primers. Authors' processing steps: Unique TCR beta chains numbered roughly 83 million in a later analysis, with some 9.9 million shared. TCRdb's table, derived via immunoSEQ multiplex PCR, lists solely in-frame clones and lacks some. V, J and clone size derive from that table, while D and trimming were established from the DNA sequence. The sample holds under 150,000 clones, roughly 60% seen once. The CDR3 is 15 residues long. Trimming took 0 bases from V and 4 from J, leaving 12 bases between them. Germline lookup yields CDR1 SGHVS and CDR2 FQNEAQ. On this clone: Its antigen is undetermined.

This chain connects TRBV7-8 to TRBJ1-1; tentatively, D is TRBD1 (5 bases). Sequencing was carried out using PBMCs. The sequence was collected from a middle-aged man in good health and CMV-seropositive. The CDR3 nucleotides read TGTGCCAGCAGCTTAGCGCCGGGGGGTAGCACTGAAGCTTTCTTT. This translates into CASSLAPGGSTEAFF.